Each of the 27 T cell receptor beta chains below was sequenced from the same sample in a study of control samples from healthy donors and cancer patients. This table comes from immunoSEQ multiplex PCR, and its TCRdb copy is limited to in-frame clones, with some not included. The data contain 15,000 to 20,000 clones, around 90% of them singletons. The sample taken for sequencing was PBMCs. These receptors were taken from a man in his 60s with head and neck cancer.

This clone was seen more than once but under ten times. V usage is TRBV7-3 and J usage is TRBJ2-1, with 9 bases lining up with TRBD2. The trim removed 1 base at V and 2 bases at J, leaving 6 bases unmatched. The CDR3 has 17 residues. The germline V gene has CDR1 SGHTA and CDR2 FQGTGA. The CDR3 here is CASSLNRASGTYNEQFF. The DNA for the CDR3 is TGTGCCAGCAGCTTAAATCGGGCTAGCGGGACCTACAATGAGCAGTTCTTC.

The chain uses TRBV12-3 or TRBV12-4 and TRBJ2-3; D call uncertain. V was cut by 3 bases and J by 6 bases, with 7 bases left in between. CDR3 size: 12 residues. CDR3 amino acids: CASSFFGDTQYF. The DNA for the CDR3 is TGTGCCAGCAGTTTTTTTGGCGATACGCAGTATTTT.

The chain joins TRBV5-1 to TRBJ2-5; possible D gene TRBD1, 6 bases. Germline V gene data show CDR1 as SGHRS and CDR2 as YFSETQ. The V and J ends lost 2 bases and 5 bases respectively, with 10 bases between them. This CDR3 region has 13 residues. The CDR3 bases are TGCGCCAGCAGCTTTGCAGGGGTGGAGACCCAGTACTTC. Its translation is CASSFAGVETQYF.

V is TRBV2 and J is TRBJ2-5; a weak D match, TRBD2 (6 bases). From germline, CDR1 is SNHLY and CDR2 FYNNEI. The V and J ends lost 6 bases and 1 base respectively, with 9 bases between them. The CDR3 totals 13 residues. The chain's CDR3 is CASREGFQETQYF. The CDR3 bases are TGTGCCAGCAGGGAGGGGTTCCAAGAGACCCAGTACTTC.

The chain uses TRBV11-2 and TRBJ2-7; D is undetermined. The V and J ends lost 5 bases and 2 bases respectively, with 13 bases between them. The length of the CDR3 is 14 residues. CDR1 is SGHAT and CDR2 is FQNNGV in the germline V gene. This chain's CDR3 is CASSPPVWPYEQYF. Written as DNA, the CDR3 is TGTGCCAGCAGCCCCCCGGTGTGGCCCTACGAGCAGTACTTC.

CDR3 nucleotides: TGTGCCAGTAGCGACTCCTCCGTGAGCTCCTACAATGAGCAGTTCTTC. It translates to CASSDSSVSSYNEQFF. This sequence joins TRBV19 and TRBJ2-1; D gene ambiguous. V was shortened by 6 bases and J by 0 bases, with 15 bases between the two germline ends. Germline V gene lookup returns CDR1 LNHDA and CDR2 SQIVND (reference sequence). This CDR3 contains 16 residues.

This rearrangement joins TRBV19 to TRBJ2-3; 9 nucleotides line up with TRBD1. Germline lookup yields CDR1 LNHDA and CDR2 SQIVND (reference sequence). The CDR3 loop spans 15 amino acids. V shed 6 bases, J shed 2 bases, and the junction held 6 bases outside the gene matches. CDR3 amino acids: CASSSTGGFTDTQYF. CDR3 DNA sequence: TGTGCCAGTAGCTCGACAGGGGGATTCACAGATACGCAGTATTTT.

The chain uses TRBV5-1 and TRBJ1-6, with a weak D call TRBD1 (6 bases). CDR1 SGHRS and CDR2 YFSETQ come from the germline V gene. V was clipped by 7 bases and J by 12 bases, with 23 bases between them. The CDR3 is 15 residues long. The chain's CDR3 is CASREDRDEFVPLHF. The CDR3 DNA reads as TGCGCCAGCCGTGAGGACAGAGATGAATTTGTACCCCTCCACTTT.

The chain links TRBV7-9 to TRBJ2-1; D perhaps matches TRBD1 (6 bases). The germline gives CDR1 SEHNR, CDR2 FQNEAQ (reference sequence). The CDR3 extends over 15 amino acids. V lost 5 bases to trimming and J lost 3 bases, with 14 bases between them. Here the CDR3 DNA reads TGTGCCAGCAGCCCATTTTGGGGGCGCTACAATGAGCAGTTCTTC. This sequence encodes CASSPFWGRYNEQFF.

This clone was found once. The V call is TRBV2, the J call TRBJ2-2; maybe TRBD1 (5 bases). Germline V gene data show CDR1 as SNHLY and CDR2 as FYNNEI. CDR3 length: 13 amino acids. Trimming pared 2 bases from V and 5 bases from J, leaving 6 bases between. CDR3 nucleotide sequence: TGTGCCAGCAGTGAACAGGGAACCGGGGAGCTGTTTTTT. Protein: CASSEQGTGELFF.

The V and J genes are TRBV7-8 and TRBJ1-1, with D uncertain. The CDR3 is made up of 13 amino acids. CDR1 and CDR2 (germline): SGHVS, FQNEAQ. With 0 bases removed from V and 3 bases from J, the gap between germline ends came to 5 bases. The CDR3 region is CASSLADYTEAFF. CDR3 DNA: TGTGCCAGCAGCTTAGCGGATTACACTGAAGCTTTCTTT.

The chain uses TRBV7-9 and TRBJ1-2; D is possibly TRBD1 (5 bases). Deletions cut 6 bases from V and 5 bases from J, with 10 bases between. The CDR3 loop spans 12 amino acids. Germline CDR1 and CDR2: SEHNR and FQNEAQ (reference sequence). The CDR3 nucleotides are TGTGCCAGCAGTCGACAGATTTATGGCTACACCTTC. Its protein is CASSRQIYGYTF.

V usage is TRBV7-6 and J usage is TRBJ2-5; D is undetermined. This CDR3 has 15 amino acids. The ends were cut back, 0 bases at V and 7 bases at J, with 15 bases in the middle. CDR1 SGHVS and CDR2 FNYEAQ come from the germline V gene. This CDR3 is CASSLAPLAPTTQYF. Here the CDR3 DNA reads TGTGCCAGCAGCTTAGCGCCCTTGGCCCCAACGACCCAGTACTTC.

V is TRBV10-1 and J is TRBJ1-5; TRBD1 might be the D (5 bases). The CDR3 runs to 13 residues. The V gene lost 2 bases and the J gene lost 7 bases, with 9 bases spanning the gap. Germline V CDR1 and CDR2: WNHNN, SYGVQD (reference sequence). CDR3 nucleotides: TGCGCCAGCAGTGAGAACAGGAGGCAGCCCCAGCATTTT. It encodes CASSENRRQPQHF.

This chain connects TRBV12-2 to TRBJ2-7; the DNA was not compared with TRBD2, the D call given in the table. TRBV12-2 is described as a pseudogene. This CDR3 contains 16 residues. CDR3 sequence (DNA): TGTGCAAGTCGCTGGCTCAGGACTACTCTTGGCTACGAGCAGTACTTC. This encodes CASRWLRTTLGYEQYF.

V gene TRBV13 combines with J gene TRBJ2-1; TRBD2 matches 7 bases. The CDR3 sequence is 16 residues long. Germline assignment: CDR1 PRHDT and CDR2 FYEKMQ (reference sequence). J was trimmed by 5 bases and V by 3 bases; bases with no gene match: 10. The CDR3 reads CASSFGVRGVDNEQFF. The CDR3 DNA follows: TGTGCCAGCAGCTTTGGAGTCCGGGGGGTCGACAATGAGCAGTTCTTC. The whole variable domain, remainder taken from reference TRBV13 and TRBJ2-1, is AAGVIQSPRHLIKEKRETATLKCYPIPRHDTVYWYQQGPGQDPQFLISFYEKMQSDKGSIPDRFSAQQFSDYHSELNMSSLELGDSALYFCASSFGVRGVDNEQFFGPGTRLTVL.

The chain uses TRBV2 and TRBJ1-5; 7 bases fit TRBD1. Trimming cost V 4 bases and J 3 bases; bases outside gene matches: 6. Germline CDR1 reads SNHLY; CDR2 reads FYNNEI. This CDR3 has 15 residues. The CDR3 region has the DNA TGTGCCAGCAGTGTGATACAGGGGCACAATCAGCCCCAGCATTTT. It translates to CASSVIQGHNQPQHF.

The chain joins TRBV4-1 to TRBJ2-1, with TRBD2 identical over 15 bases. V was pared by 1 base and J by 7 bases, with 2 bases of the junction left unmatched. Germline lookup yields CDR1 MGHRA and CDR2 YSYEKL. This CDR3 is 16 amino acids long. CDR3 coding DNA: TGCGCCAGCAGCCAAGCGGGACTAGCGGGGGGAAATGAGCAGTTCTTC. Its translation: CASSQAGLAGGNEQFF.

The chain carries TRBV5-1 and TRBJ2-1; D is unclear. CDR1 and CDR2 (germline): SGHRS, YFSETQ. V was cut by 0 bases and J by 0 bases, with 10 bases left in between. The CDR3 runs to 16 residues. DNA for the CDR3: TGCGCCAGCAGCTTGGCCGGGCAGCCCTCCTACAATGAGCAGTTCTTC. Translating gives CASSLAGQPSYNEQFF.

The chain has TRBV5-1 and TRBJ1-4; D is undetermined. Germline CDR1 reads SGHRS; CDR2 reads YFSETQ. There are 14 residues in the CDR3. The V end lost 0 bases, the J end lost 8 bases, and 11 bases lay between the germline ends. The DNA for the CDR3 is TGCGCCAGCAGCTTGGTGGGCGGACGGGAAAAACTGTTTTTT. Its translation: CASSLVGGREKLFF.

In this sample, this clone turned up a few times. The gene calls are TRBV5-6 and TRBJ2-7; either TRBD1 or TRBD2 may fit D (5 bases each). Germline CDR1 is SGHDT and CDR2 is YYEEEE. This CDR3 has 15 amino acids. The V and J ends lost 3 bases and 3 bases respectively, with 16 bases between them. As DNA, the CDR3 is TGTGCCAGCAGCTCCCTGGGTGGGGGAAACTACGAGCAGTACTTC. This codes for CASSSLGGGNYEQYF.

The chain is built from TRBV6-5 and TRBJ1-5; D not certain. V was pared by 10 bases and J by 5 bases, with 18 bases between. Germline V gene sequence: CDR1 MNHEY, CDR2 SVGAGI. The CDR3 runs to 14 residues. The CDR3 DNA is TGTGCCATCCGGCCAGGCGGCGGGGATCAGCCCCAGCATTTT. This encodes CAIRPGGGDQPQHF.

The rearrangement links TRBV5-4 to TRBJ1-1, with D possibly matching TRBD1 (5 bases). This CDR3 is built from 13 residues. Germline CDR1 and CDR2: SGHNT and YYREEE (reference sequence). The ends were cut back, 4 bases at V and 3 bases at J, with 10 bases in the middle. The CDR3 reads CASSAWGDTEAFF. In DNA, the CDR3 is TGTGCCAGCAGCGCGTGGGGGGACACTGAAGCTTTCTTT.

This clone has only one observation. The CDR3: CASSQALGAGEQYF. In DNA form, the CDR3 reads TGTGCCAGCAGCCAAGCTCTGGGGGCGGGTGAGCAGTACTTC. The chain carries TRBV3-1 (or the pseudogene TRBV3-2) and TRBJ2-7; TRBD1 is a possible D gene (6 bases). The V gene lost 1 base and the J gene lost 7 bases, with 14 bases spanning the gap. This CDR3 region has 14 residues. Looked up from germline, CDR1 is LGHDT and CDR2 is YNNKEL (reference sequence).

This chain connects TRBV19 to TRBJ2-3; no clear D gene. The CDR3 runs 14 residues. The germline V gene has CDR1 LNHDA and CDR2 SQIVND (reference sequence). V lost 2 bases, J lost 0 bases, and 6 bases lay in between. CDR3 loop: CASSILGSTDTQYF. DNA for the CDR3: TGTGCCAGTAGTATATTAGGGAGCACAGATACGCAGTATTTT.

The genes are TRBV6-5 and TRBJ2-7; no definite D call. The CDR3 totals 15 residues. The germline CDR1 and CDR2 sequences are MNHEY and SVGAGI. The V gene lost 5 bases and the J gene lost 2 bases, with 16 bases spanning the gap. CDR3 sequence reads: CASSPTRAQPYEQYF. CDR3 sequence (DNA): TGTGCCAGCAGTCCGACTCGCGCCCAGCCCTACGAGCAGTACTTC.

The V call is TRBV6-1, the J call TRBJ2-1, with D unresolved. The V end lost 2 bases, the J end lost 4 bases, and 6 bases lay between the germline ends. This CDR3 comprises 13 residues. Germline-derived CDR1 and CDR2 are MNHNS and SASEGT. The DNA of the CDR3 is TGTGCCAGCAGTGAACTCCAGTACAATGAGCAGTTCTTC. It translates to CASSELQYNEQFF.